This T cell receptor (beta chain) was retrieved from a study of T-cell reconstitution after alpha-beta-depleted transplantation in children. General study results and limits: Expanded graft clones, several hundred of them, were reportedly the source of alpha-beta T cells about two months after transplant. High day-60 TCRbeta diversity in some patients came from surviving recipient T cells and thymic progenitors. At the one-year point after transplant, T-cell counts and TCRbeta diversity were found to come mostly from T cells that had been newly produced.

This clonotype was seen at least ten times. Antigen specificity is unknown. Unique molecular identifiers were incorporated during preparation of the TCRbeta library. MiXCR was run by TCRdb on the PCR reads, yielding one entry per CDR3 protein. The sample yields around 210,000 distinct CDR3 sequences, under 8.5% seen once. The V and J ends lost 8 bases and 7 bases respectively, with 21 bases between them. Per germline, CDR1 SQVTM and CDR2 ANQGSEA. The CDR3 is made up of 13 amino acids. The source was PBMCs, collected before TCRalphabeta/CD19-depleted stem cell transplant. J is TRBJ2-7 and V is TRBV29-1; D may be TRBD1 or TRBD2 (6 bases each). This TCR was recovered from a boy aged 2 to 10 with acute lymphoblastic leukemia, due to receive a stem cell transplant. This CDR3 reads CSTSTQGGGEQYF. The CDR3 DNA follows: TGCAGCACAAGCACACAGGGAGGCGGAGAGCAGTACTTC.